These 2 T cell receptor beta chains originate from one sample sequenced in a study of blood T cell repertoires in COVID-19. The assay was immunoSEQ multiplex PCR, and TCRdb's table has in-frame clones only and misses some. The sample consists of around 200,000 clones, about 88% of them appearing once. The sample consisted of peripheral blood. All receptors derive from a man aged 30 to 45 with acute or convalescent COVID-19.

V gene TRBV7-3 combines with J gene TRBJ2-3, with D hard to call. Between the trimmed V and J ends, which lost 1 base and 1 base, there was a span of 9 bases. Germline V CDR1 and CDR2: SGHTA, FQGTGA. This CDR3 has 15 residues. The CDR3 here is CASSLSIRGTDTQYF. DNA of the CDR3: TGTGCCAGCAGCTTAAGTATTCGGGGCACAGATACGCAGTATTTT.

The gene calls are TRBV12-3 or TRBV12-4 and TRBJ2-7, with 7 bases lining up with TRBD2. The CDR3 sequence is 13 residues long. The ends lost 3 bases at V and 5 bases at J; junction bases unmatched: 4. CDR3 sequence: CASSFPGRDEQYF. The DNA for the CDR3 is TGTGCCAGCAGTTTCCCAGGGAGGGACGAGCAGTACTTC.